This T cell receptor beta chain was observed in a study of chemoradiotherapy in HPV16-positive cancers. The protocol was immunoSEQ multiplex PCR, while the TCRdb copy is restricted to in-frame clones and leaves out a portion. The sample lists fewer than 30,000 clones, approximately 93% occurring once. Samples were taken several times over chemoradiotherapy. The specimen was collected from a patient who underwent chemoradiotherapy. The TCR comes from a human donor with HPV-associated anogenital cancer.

CDR3 bases: TGTGCCAGCATTGCGGAAGAGGCGGCACCCTACGAGCAGTACTTC. Protein: CASIAEEAAPYEQYF. The chain links TRBV6-5 to TRBJ2-7; the D is unclear. CDR1 and CDR2 from the germline V gene are MNHEY and SVGAGI. V lost 7 bases and J lost 2, with 18 bases in between. This CDR3 region has 15 residues.